The count of the clone carrying this TCR beta chain is one. The CDR3 runs 15 residues. Looked up from germline, CDR1 is SNHLY and CDR2 is FYNNEI. V was shortened by 5 bases and J by 3 bases, with 14 bases between the two germline ends. In the original analysis: Reference gene primer amplification gave nucleated cell count estimates. Generated by immunoSEQ multiplex PCR, the TCRdb table keeps only in-frame clones and is missing some. V and J calls and clone size come straight from that table; D and trimming were deduced from the DNA. Here the sample spans about 270,000 clones, around 86% being singletons. This specimen comes from a study of blood T cell repertoires in COVID-19.

Sample: peripheral blood. The TCR comes from an older woman with active or convalescent COVID-19. The chain is built from TRBV2 and TRBJ1-3; tentative D call: TRBD1 (5 bases). The CDR3 region has the DNA TGTGCCAGCAGTCGGACACTTTCCATTGGAAACACCATATATTTT. It specifies CASSRTLSIGNTIYF.